This TCR beta chain was documented in a study of identical twins. Regarding the study as a whole: Out-of-frame alpha sequences shared by twins were enriched for low generation probability. Fewer insertions marked abundant cord blood beta clonotypes; young adult naive trended weakly, memory not at all. Twins' surplus sharing was weaker for beta out-of-frame sequences.

This clonotype was seen a handful of times. Its antigen is still unknown. TCRdb recomputed calls from the 5' RACE reads with MiXCR, one row per CDR3 protein. The table includes about 890,000 distinct CDR3 sequences, roughly an eighth detected once. The CDR3 has 13 residues. V dropped 2 bases and J dropped 9 bases, with 13 bases sitting between them. Per germline, CDR1 SGHVS and CDR2 FNYEAQ. The same data also went into a second study, on yellow fever vaccine responses in identical twins. From that second work: The authors reported partly convergent, partly personalized vaccine responses in identical twins.

This rearrangement joins TRBV7-6 to TRBJ2-5, with unresolved D. Input material: PBMCs. This sequence was found in a woman under 30 in good health. The CDR3 sequence: CASSLSSLTAQYF. CDR3 in DNA: TGTGCCAGCAGCTTATCTTCCTTGACGGCCCAGTACTTC. The full variable domain, in which reference TRBV7-6 and TRBJ2-5 provide the parts outside the CDR3, is GAGVSQSPRYKVTKRGQDVALRCDPISGHVSLYWYRQALGQGPEFLTYFNYEAQQDKSGLPNDRFSAERPEGSISTLTIQRTEQRDSAMYRCASSLSSLTAQYFGPGTRLLVL.